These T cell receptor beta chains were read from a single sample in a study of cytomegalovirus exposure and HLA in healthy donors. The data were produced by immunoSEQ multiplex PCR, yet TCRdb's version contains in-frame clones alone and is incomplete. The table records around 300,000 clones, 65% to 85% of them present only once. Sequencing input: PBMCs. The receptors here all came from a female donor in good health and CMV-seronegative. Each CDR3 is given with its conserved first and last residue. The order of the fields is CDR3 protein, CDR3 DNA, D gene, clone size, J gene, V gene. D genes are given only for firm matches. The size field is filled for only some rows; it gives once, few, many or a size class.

cdr3_aa: CASSFGFTNEKLFF; cdr3_nt: TGTGCCAGCAGCTTCGGGTTTACTAATGAAAAACTGTTTTTT; d_call: -; clone_size: few; j_call: TRBJ1-4; v_call: TRBV7-2
cdr3_aa: CASFGLAGGEQYF; cdr3_nt: TGTGCCAGCTTCGGACTAGCGGGAGGGGAGCAGTACTTC; d_call: TRBD2; clone_size: -; j_call: TRBJ2-7; v_call: TRBV7-9
cdr3_aa: CASSSLRYNEQFF; cdr3_nt: TGCGCCAGCAGCTCCCTACGGTACAATGAGCAGTTCTTC; d_call: -; clone_size: -; j_call: TRBJ2-1; v_call: TRBV5-1
cdr3_aa: CASTRTGVTEAFF; cdr3_nt: TGTGCCAGTACCCGGACAGGGGTCACTGAAGCTTTCTTT; d_call: TRBD1; clone_size: -; j_call: TRBJ1-1; v_call: TRBV19
cdr3_aa: CASTPAGDRDIKSKETQYF; cdr3_nt: TGTGCCAGCACCCCAGCGGGTGACAGGGATATTAAGTCCAAAGAGACCCAGTACTTC; d_call: -; clone_size: -; j_call: TRBJ2-5; v_call: TRBV7-8
cdr3_aa: CASSPAWEGVSGNTIYF; cdr3_nt: TGTGCCAGCTCACCCGCATGGGAAGGGGTCTCTGGAAACACCATATATTTT; d_call: -; clone_size: -; j_call: TRBJ1-3; v_call: TRBV18
cdr3_aa: CASSDPSGRASEQFF; cdr3_nt: TGTGCCAGCAGTGACCCTAGCGGGAGGGCCAGTGAGCAGTTCTTC; d_call: TRBD2; clone_size: -; j_call: TRBJ2-1; v_call: TRBV2
cdr3_aa: CASSSRRETQYF; cdr3_nt: TGTGCCAGCAGCTCAAGGAGGGAGACCCAGTACTTC; d_call: -; clone_size: -; j_call: TRBJ2-5; v_call: TRBV5-8
cdr3_aa: CASSLGTGMNTEAFF; cdr3_nt: TGTGCCAGCAGCCTCGGGACAGGGATGAACACTGAAGCTTTCTTT; d_call: TRBD1; clone_size: -; j_call: TRBJ1-1; v_call: TRBV7-2
cdr3_aa: CASRLAGVVSTDTQYF; cdr3_nt: TGTGCCAGCAGACTAGCGGGAGTTGTGAGCACAGATACGCAGTATTTT; d_call: TRBD2; clone_size: -; j_call: TRBJ2-3; v_call: TRBV2
cdr3_aa: CASSPGTTYEQYF; cdr3_nt: TGTGCCAGCAGCCCCGGGACAACCTACGAGCAGTACTTC; d_call: -; clone_size: -; j_call: TRBJ2-7; v_call: TRBV9
cdr3_aa: CASNPGGNYGYTF; cdr3_nt: TGTGCCAGCAACCCCGGGGGTAACTATGGCTACACCTTC; d_call: -; clone_size: -; j_call: TRBJ1-2; v_call: TRBV6-5
cdr3_aa: CASRLGSSEQFF; cdr3_nt: TGTGCCAGCAGACTCGGGAGCAGCGAGCAGTTCTTC; d_call: -; clone_size: many; j_call: TRBJ2-1; v_call: TRBV6-5
cdr3_aa: CASSLNPGFEGMETQYF; cdr3_nt: TGTGCCAGCAGCTTAAATCCGGGTTTCGAAGGCATGGAGACCCAGTACTTC; d_call: -; clone_size: -; j_call: TRBJ2-5; v_call: TRBV7-9
cdr3_aa: CASSPRGVRGYSYNEQFF; cdr3_nt: TGTGCCAGCAGCCCCAGGGGGGTACGCGGGTACTCCTACAATGAGCAGTTCTTC; d_call: -; clone_size: -; j_call: TRBJ2-1; v_call: TRBV14
cdr3_aa: CASSLGARVGFTGELFF; cdr3_nt: TGTGCCAGCAGCTTAGGCGCTAGAGTCGGATTCACCGGGGAGCTGTTTTTT; d_call: -; clone_size: few; j_call: TRBJ2-2; v_call: TRBV11-3
cdr3_aa: CASSQELQSPDTQYF; cdr3_nt: TGCGCCAGCAGCCAAGAGTTACAGTCTCCAGATACGCAGTATTTT; d_call: -; clone_size: few; j_call: TRBJ2-3; v_call: TRBV4-3
cdr3_aa: CASSEAPRESDTQYF; cdr3_nt: TGTGCCAGCAGTGAAGCCCCCAGGGAATCGGATACGCAGTATTTT; d_call: -; clone_size: -; j_call: TRBJ2-3; v_call: TRBV2
cdr3_aa: CASSLDRSGNGYEQYF; cdr3_nt: TGTGCCAGCAGCTTAGATAGGAGCGGGAACGGGTACGAGCAGTACTTC; d_call: TRBD2; clone_size: -; j_call: TRBJ2-7; v_call: TRBV11-2
cdr3_aa: CATAAGEETQYF; cdr3_nt: TGTGCCACCGCGGCGGGAGAAGAGACCCAGTACTTC; d_call: TRBD2; clone_size: -; j_call: TRBJ2-5; v_call: TRBV6-1
cdr3_aa: CASSVGGLAQPQHF; cdr3_nt: TGTGCCAGCAGTGTCGGGGGGTTAGCTCAGCCCCAGCATTTT; d_call: -; clone_size: -; j_call: TRBJ1-5; v_call: TRBV6-6
cdr3_aa: CASSLGQASYEQYF; cdr3_nt: TGCGCCAGCAGCTTGGGCCAGGCCTCCTACGAGCAGTACTTC; d_call: -; clone_size: -; j_call: TRBJ2-7; v_call: TRBV5-1
cdr3_aa: CASSLGRMAEAFF; cdr3_nt: TGTGCCAGCAGTTTAGGGAGAATGGCTGAAGCTTTCTTT; d_call: -; clone_size: few; j_call: TRBJ1-1; v_call: TRBV27
cdr3_aa: CASSQERGFGTSLSYEQYF; cdr3_nt: TGTGCCAGCAGCCAAGAAAGAGGTTTTGGGACTTCCCTCTCCTACGAGCAGTACTTC; d_call: -; clone_size: -; j_call: TRBJ2-7; v_call: TRBV4-2
cdr3_aa: CASSQDWGGAYGYTF; cdr3_nt: TGCGCCAGCAGCCAAGATTGGGGGGGGGCTTATGGCTACACCTTC; d_call: -; clone_size: once; j_call: TRBJ1-2; v_call: TRBV4-1
cdr3_aa: CASSWTSGFSYEQYF; cdr3_nt: TGCGCCAGCAGCTGGACTAGCGGTTTCTCCTACGAGCAGTACTTC; d_call: TRBD2; clone_size: once; j_call: TRBJ2-7; v_call: TRBV5-1
cdr3_aa: CASSPGGRGHEQYF; cdr3_nt: TGTGCCAGCAGTCCCGGGGGCAGGGGGCACGAGCAGTACTTC; d_call: TRBD1; clone_size: -; j_call: TRBJ2-7; v_call: TRBV6-5
cdr3_aa: CASTPGQGREASTDTQYF; cdr3_nt: TGTGCCAGCACCCCGGGACAGGGGCGAGAGGCTAGCACAGATACGCAGTATTTT; d_call: TRBD1; clone_size: -; j_call: TRBJ2-3; v_call: TRBV11-3
cdr3_aa: CASSLGLDSSYNEQFF; cdr3_nt: TGTGCCAGCAGCTTAGGGCTGGACTCCTCCTACAATGAGCAGTTCTTC; d_call: -; clone_size: -; j_call: TRBJ2-1; v_call: TRBV7-2
cdr3_aa: CASSPLGRDGYTF; cdr3_nt: TGCGCCAGCAGCCCCCTGGGGAGGGATGGCTACACCTTC; d_call: -; clone_size: -; j_call: TRBJ1-2; v_call: TRBV5-1
cdr3_aa: CASSLVGGLRTNTNTEAFF; cdr3_nt: TGTGCCAGCAGCTTAGTAGGGGGATTGCGGACAAACACGAACACTGAAGCTTTCTTT; d_call: -; clone_size: -; j_call: TRBJ1-1; v_call: TRBV11-3
cdr3_aa: CAWSGQVDQPQHF; cdr3_nt: TGTGCCTGGAGCGGACAGGTGGATCAGCCCCAGCATTTT; d_call: TRBD1; clone_size: -; j_call: TRBJ1-5; v_call: TRBV30
cdr3_aa: CASSLGGRETQYF; cdr3_nt: TGTGCCAGCAGCTTAGGAGGGCGGGAGACCCAGTACTTC; d_call: -; clone_size: -; j_call: TRBJ2-5; v_call: TRBV11-2
cdr3_aa: CASSLGIAGGSYNEQFF; cdr3_nt: TGTGCCAGCAGCTTAGGTATAGCGGGGGGCTCCTACAATGAGCAGTTCTTC; d_call: TRBD2; clone_size: -; j_call: TRBJ2-1; v_call: TRBV7-6
cdr3_aa: CASSDPGKNQPQHF; cdr3_nt: TGTGCCAGCAGTGATCCGGGGAAAAATCAGCCCCAGCATTTT; d_call: -; clone_size: -; j_call: TRBJ1-5; v_call: TRBV25-1
cdr3_aa: CASSPGTPNTEAFF; cdr3_nt: TGTGCCAGCTCACCAGGGACTCCGAACACTGAAGCTTTCTTT; d_call: -; clone_size: -; j_call: TRBJ1-1; v_call: TRBV18
cdr3_aa: CASLSFGGYEQYF; cdr3_nt: TGTGCCAGCCTTTCCTTCGGGGGCTACGAGCAGTACTTC; d_call: -; clone_size: -; j_call: TRBJ2-7; v_call: TRBV2
cdr3_aa: CAISDRGGGLAGEQYF; cdr3_nt: TGTGCCATCAGTGACCGCGGAGGGGGACTAGCGGGCGAGCAGTACTTC; d_call: TRBD2; clone_size: -; j_call: TRBJ2-7; v_call: TRBV10-3
cdr3_aa: CASSQEGTNYEQYF; cdr3_nt: TGTGCCAGCAGCCAAGAAGGGACAAACTACGAGCAGTACTTC; d_call: -; clone_size: -; j_call: TRBJ2-7; v_call: TRBV4-2
cdr3_aa: CASSSGASYEQYF; cdr3_nt: TGTGCCAGTTCTAGCGGGGCCTCCTACGAGCAGTACTTC; d_call: TRBD2; clone_size: -; j_call: TRBJ2-7; v_call: TRBV6-5
cdr3_aa: CASSFRAGVTDTQYF; cdr3_nt: TGTGCCAGCAGTTTTAGGGCAGGGGTGACAGATACGCAGTATTTT; d_call: -; clone_size: -; j_call: TRBJ2-3; v_call: TRBV28
cdr3_aa: CAISSQGSNTGELFF; cdr3_nt: TGTGCCATCAGTTCACAGGGTTCGAACACCGGGGAGCTGTTTTTT; d_call: -; clone_size: -; j_call: TRBJ2-2; v_call: TRBV10-3
cdr3_aa: CASRDSGYEQYF; cdr3_nt: TGTGCCAGCAGGGACTCCGGATACGAGCAGTACTTC; d_call: -; clone_size: -; j_call: TRBJ2-7; v_call: TRBV6-1
cdr3_aa: CSSSAPSTEAFF; cdr3_nt: TGTTCCAGCAGCGCTCCCAGCACTGAAGCTTTCTTT; d_call: -; clone_size: -; j_call: TRBJ1-1; v_call: TRBV7-9
cdr3_aa: CASSQGLAGAYEQYF; cdr3_nt: TGTGCCAGCAGCCAAGGACTAGCGGGGGCCTACGAGCAGTACTTC; d_call: TRBD2; clone_size: -; j_call: TRBJ2-7; v_call: TRBV11-2
cdr3_aa: CATSRGEFQETQYF; cdr3_nt: TGTGCCACCAGCAGAGGGGAGTTCCAAGAGACCCAGTACTTC; d_call: -; clone_size: few; j_call: TRBJ2-5; v_call: TRBV15
cdr3_aa: CASSEGPGTYEQYF; cdr3_nt: TGTGCCAGCAGTGAAGGACCGGGAACCTACGAGCAGTACTTC; d_call: -; clone_size: few; j_call: TRBJ2-7; v_call: TRBV6-1
cdr3_aa: CASSLVSGTPGNTIYF; cdr3_nt: TGTGCCAGCAGCTTAGTCAGCGGGACCCCTGGAAACACCATATATTTT; d_call: -; clone_size: few; j_call: TRBJ1-3; v_call: TRBV7-9
cdr3_aa: CAWNLAGGLTYEQYF; cdr3_nt: TGTGCCTGGAACCTAGCGGGAGGTCTAACCTACGAGCAGTACTTC; d_call: TRBD2; clone_size: -; j_call: TRBJ2-7; v_call: TRBV30
cdr3_aa: CASRTRQGSYEQYF; cdr3_nt: TGTGCCAGCAGAACGAGGCAGGGCTCCTACGAGCAGTACTTC; d_call: -; clone_size: -; j_call: TRBJ2-7; v_call: TRBV28
cdr3_aa: CASSATRNTEAFF; cdr3_nt: TGTGCCAGCAGTGCAACACGGAACACTGAAGCTTTCTTT; d_call: -; clone_size: -; j_call: TRBJ1-1; v_call: TRBV6-1
cdr3_aa: CASRGGRLAPSYNEQFF; cdr3_nt: TGTGCCAGCAGAGGGGGTCGACTAGCGCCTTCCTACAATGAGCAGTTCTTC; d_call: TRBD2; clone_size: -; j_call: TRBJ2-1; v_call: TRBV27
cdr3_aa: CASSLPGLDTEAFF; cdr3_nt: TGCGCCAGCAGCTTACCAGGGTTGGACACTGAAGCTTTCTTT; d_call: -; clone_size: -; j_call: TRBJ1-1; v_call: TRBV5-1
cdr3_aa: CASSLGTGTTDTQYF; cdr3_nt: TGTGCCAGCAGTCTCGGGACAGGTACAACAGATACGCAGTATTTT; d_call: TRBD1; clone_size: few; j_call: TRBJ2-3; v_call: TRBV6-1